This T cell receptor (beta chain) originates from a study of blood T cell repertoires in COVID-19. Study context: Both acute and convalescent COVID-19 samples were obtained from the United States, Italy and Spain. In each case, the material was cDNA or gDNA derived from T cells, B-cell-depleted T cells, or PBMCs.

Study processing details: Amplification with reference gene primers provided the estimates of nucleated cell counts. Assay: immunoSEQ multiplex PCR; the TCRdb copy retains only in-frame clones and omits some. The DNA gave D and trimming, while V, J and clone size come from that table. Of 200,000 to 300,000 clones listed, roughly 90% are singletons. V lost 3 bases, J lost 8 bases, and 4 bases stayed unmatched. CDR1 is SGHAT, CDR2 FQNNGV, per germline. This CDR3 region has 13 residues. This receptor was obtained from a man in his fifties or sixties who had recovered from COVID-19. The sequencing sample was made of peripheral blood. The V and J genes are TRBV11-2 and TRBJ1-2, with TRBD1 matching 9 bases. CDR3 DNA sequence: TGTGCCAGCAGCTTCGGACAGGGGAGCGGCTACACCTTC. Translating it yields CASSFGQGSGYTF.